The subject of this entry is one TCR beta chain. Authors' methods: Amplification with reference gene primers provided the estimates of nucleated cell counts. Profiled with immunoSEQ multiplex PCR; TCRdb holds only in-frame clones, not every one. The DNA was the basis for D and trimming; V, J and clone size are from that table. The table lists under 300,000 clones, approximately 86% of them singletons. This sample stems from a study of blood T cell repertoires in COVID-19. In the study overall: PBMCs, B-cell-depleted T cells, or T cells were the source of the cDNA or gDNA that made up the material.

The sequenced sample consisted of peripheral blood. This sequence was found in a human donor in a cohort sampled during active COVID-19.

The chain's CDR3 is CASRQGRGELFF. The CDR3 nucleotides are TGTGCCAGCAGACAGGGGCGGGGGGAGCTGTTTTTT. The chain combines TRBV6-5 with TRBJ2-2; 7 nucleotides align to TRBD1. J lost 8 bases, V lost 6 bases, and 3 bases had no gene match. Looked up from germline, CDR1 is MNHEY and CDR2 is SVGAGI. The CDR3 loop spans 12 amino acids.